Listed here are 28 T cell receptor beta chains from one sample, sequenced in a study of CD8 T cells in Susac syndrome. It was with random hexamers that roughly 0.5 to 1 ug RNA was reverse transcribed. One entry per CDR3 protein, called by TCRdb with MiXCR from the immunoSEQ multiplex PCR reads. This sample has about 170,000 distinct CDR3 sequences, with roughly 95% found just once. The sequencing sample was made of CD4+ T cells from PBMCs. Receptor source: a human donor with Susac syndrome.

The gene calls are TRBV9 and TRBJ2-5, with 12 bases that match TRBD1. Germline-derived CDR1 and CDR2 are SGDLS and YYNGEE. J gave up 1 base and V 0 bases, and 4 bases lay outside the gene matches. The CDR3 totals 17 residues. CDR3 loop: CASSVDGTGGVQETQYF. The CDR3 nucleotides are TGTGCCAGCAGCGTAGATGGGACAGGGGGCGTCCAAGAGACCCAGTACTTC.

The chain uses TRBV12-3 or TRBV12-4 and TRBJ1-2; D perhaps matches TRBD1 (5 bases). This CDR3 spans 14 amino acids. The V gene lost 3 bases and the J gene lost 4 bases, with 12 bases spanning the gap. CDR3 DNA sequence: TGTGCCAGCAGTTTGGGGGAGCCGCCCTATGGCTACACCTTC. Amino acid sequence: CASSLGEPPYGYTF.

The chain combines TRBV29-1 with TRBJ2-7; D gene uncertain. V lost 2 bases and J 3 bases, leaving 8 bases between the germline ends. The CDR3 covers 12 residues. Germline V gene lookup returns CDR1 SQVTM and CDR2 ANQGSEA. CDR3 region: CSVEFWGYEQYV. The CDR3 bases are TGCAGCGTTGAATTTTGGGGCTACGAGCAGTACGTC.

The chain links TRBV21-1 to TRBJ2-7. TRBV21-1 is termed a pseudogene. The CDR3 spans 11 residues. CDR3 in DNA: TGTGCCAGCAGCAAAGTGGACGAGCAGTACGTC. Amino acids: CASSKVDEQYV.

The V and J genes are TRBV3-1 and TRBJ1-5; D remains ambiguous. V was pared by 1 base and J by 5 bases, with 6 bases between. Looked up from germline, CDR1 is LGHDT and CDR2 is YNNKEL (reference sequence). The CDR3 runs 13 residues. CDR3 coding DNA: TGTGCCAGCAGCCAAGTCGGGGATCAGCCCCAGCATTTT. Protein sequence: CASSQVGDQPQHF.

The chain couples TRBV3-1 to TRBJ2-1, with 11 bases fitting TRBD2. The V gene's germline CDR1 is LGHDT and CDR2 YNNKEL (reference sequence). The V gene end was trimmed by 2 bases and the J gene end by 4 bases; junction bases not matched to a gene: 7. CDR3 length: 17 amino acids. Here the CDR3 reads CASSQTHGTSGYNEQFF. CDR3 coding DNA: TGTGCCAGCAGCCAAACCCACGGGACTAGCGGATACAATGAGCAGTTCTTC.

The chain links TRBV5-1 to TRBJ2-1, with D perhaps TRBD2 (5 bases). V lost 4 bases, J lost 6 bases, and 17 bases lay in between. The CDR3 runs 15 residues. The germline CDR1 and CDR2 sequences are SGHRS and YFSETQ. The CDR3 sequence is CASSLSARPPNEQFF. CDR3 nucleotides: TGCGCCAGCAGCCTTAGCGCCAGACCGCCCAATGAGCAGTTCTTC. The full variable domain, completed using reference TRBV5-1 and TRBJ2-1, is KAGVTQTPRYLIKTRGQQVTLSCSPISGHRSVSWYQQTPGQGLQFLFEYFSETQRNKGNFPGRFSGRQFSNSRSEMNVSTLELGDSALYLCASSLSARPPNEQFFGPGTRLTVL.

This sequence joins TRBV4-2 and TRBJ2-6, with TRBD2 identical over 8 bases. The CDR3 length is 20 residues. Germline V gene lookup returns CDR1 LGHNA and CDR2 YNFKEQ. V lost 1 base and J lost 0; bases outside the gene matches: 11. CDR3 region: CASSQGLGGGRLSGANVLTF. The DNA for the CDR3 is TGTGCCAGCAGCCAAGGGCTAGGAGGCGGGAGGCTCTCTGGGGCCAACGTCCTGACTTTC.

The chain employs TRBV29-1 and TRBJ2-4; 11 bases match TRBD2. Germline loops: CDR1 SQVTM, CDR2 ANQGSEA. V was pared by 5 bases and J by 8 bases, with 8 bases of the junction left unmatched. The CDR3 loop spans 14 amino acids. The CDR3 protein is CSVLIAGGQDIQYF. The CDR3 DNA is TGCAGCGTTCTCATAGCGGGAGGGCAGGACATTCAGTACTTC.

The rearrangement joins TRBV20-1 to TRBJ2-7; the D is unclear. This CDR3 is 12 amino acids long. Germline V gene lookup returns CDR1 DFQATT and CDR2 SNEGSKA (reference sequence). V lost 6 bases to trimming and J lost 5 bases, with 14 bases between them. CDR3 residues: CSAPAVGDEQYV. CDR3 sequence (DNA): TGCAGTGCCCCCGCGGTTGGGGACGAGCAGTACGTC.

The chain has TRBV20-1 and TRBJ1-4, with unresolved D. The germline CDR1 and CDR2 sequences are DFQATT and SNEGSKA (reference sequence). The CDR3 loop spans 15 amino acids. The V end lost 5 bases, the J end lost 8 bases, and 21 bases lay between the germline ends. In nucleotides, the CDR3 is TGCAGTGCTGGACTCCCGGATCGTACGCACGAAAAACTGTTTTTT. Translating gives CSAGLPDRTHEKLFF.

The rearrangement uses TRBV7-2 and TRBJ2-1, with a possible D match to TRBD2 (5 bases). V was shortened by 4 bases and J by 6 bases, with 19 bases between the two germline ends. This CDR3 contains 16 residues. CDR1 SGHTA and CDR2 FQGNSA come from the germline V gene. CDR3 in DNA: TGTGCCAGCAGCTCCCCGTTACGACTAAGATCCAATGAGCAGTTCTTC. This gives the protein CASSSPLRLRSNEQFF.

The rearrangement links TRBV29-1 to TRBJ2-3, with 12 bases matching TRBD2. This CDR3 has 15 amino acids. After removal of 4 bases from V and 3 bases from J, the junction contained 5 bases not matched to a gene. The germline V gene has CDR1 SQVTM and CDR2 ANQGSEA. The CDR3 DNA follows: TGCAGCGTTGTAGGACTAGCGGGGAGAACAGATACGCAGTATTTT. As protein: CSVVGLAGRTDTQYF.

The rearrangement uses TRBV5-6 and TRBJ2-7; D may be TRBD1 or TRBD2 (6 bases each). Trimming removed 4 bases at V and 4 bases at J, with 9 bases between. The CDR3 is made up of 12 amino acids. The germline V gene encodes CDR1 SGHDT and CDR2 YYEEEE. For the CDR3, the DNA is TGTGCCAGCAGCCGGGGGACATACGAGCAGTACGTC. Amino acids: CASSRGTYEQYV.

This chain connects TRBV12-3 or TRBV12-4 to TRBJ2-2; D remains ambiguous. The CDR3 loop spans 14 amino acids. Trimming removed 3 bases at V and 2 bases at J, with 7 bases between. CDR3 protein: CASSFRSNTGELFF. For the CDR3, the DNA is TGTGCCAGCAGTTTTAGGTCCAACACCGGGGAGCTGTTTTTT.

This chain joins TRBV2 and TRBJ1-1; D is unresolved. The CDR3 sequence is 11 residues long. CDR1 and CDR2 (germline): SNHLY, FYNNEI. The V end lost 9 bases, the J end lost 4 bases, and 9 bases lay between the germline ends. The CDR3, as DNA: TGTGCCAGAGGAGCAAGCACTGAAGCTTTCTTT. It specifies CARGASTEAFF.

The chain has TRBV2 and TRBJ2-2, with TRBD1 as a possible D gene (5 bases). Germline V gene sequence: CDR1 SNHLY, CDR2 FYNNEI. This CDR3 has 13 residues. V gave up 6 bases and J gave up 6 bases, with 11 bases separating them. This CDR3 reads CASSLKQAGELFF. Written as DNA, the CDR3 is TGTGCCAGCAGCCTGAAACAGGCCGGGGAGCTGTTTTTT.

This clonotype was recorded only once. J is TRBJ1-1 and V is TRBV9, with D perhaps TRBD1 (5 bases). Trimming took 0 bases from V and 1 from J, leaving 10 bases between them. Germline assignment: CDR1 SGDLS and CDR2 YYNGEE. The CDR3 is 15 residues long. The CDR3 is CASSVGGRGNTEAFF. Written as DNA, the CDR3 is TGTGCCAGCAGCGTAGGGGGGAGGGGGAACACTGAAGCTTTCTTT.

Here the CDR3 DNA reads TGTGCCAGCAGCTCGTGGAGACATCAGCCCCAGCATTTT. This gives the protein CASSSWRHQPQHF. The chain joins TRBV5-6 to TRBJ1-5; D unclear. The CDR3 totals 13 residues. The germline V gene encodes CDR1 SGHDT and CDR2 YYEEEE. Trimming removed 3 bases at V and 5 bases at J, with 9 bases between.

This chain links TRBV4-3 with TRBJ2-6; the D is unclear. The CDR3 runs 15 residues. V was shortened by 0 bases and J by 4 bases, with 7 bases between the two germline ends. Germline CDR1 reads LGHNA; CDR2 reads YSLEER. The CDR3 coding sequence is TGCGCCAGCAGCCAAGAGTCCCGCGGGGCCAACGTCCTGACTTTC. Protein sequence: CASSQESRGANVLTF.

This sequence joins TRBV27 and TRBJ2-7; tentative D call: TRBD2 (6 bases). This CDR3 is built from 15 residues. CDR1 MNHEY and CDR2 SMNVEV come from the germline V gene (reference sequence). V lost 2 bases, J lost 6 bases, and 17 bases lay in between. CDR3 DNA sequence: TGTGCCAGCAGTTTACGGGGGAGTGGCTTTCGCGAGCAGTACTTC. Amino acids: CASSLRGSGFREQYF.

The chain employs TRBV12-3 or TRBV12-4 and TRBJ2-1, with D possibly TRBD1 on 8 matching bases. Trimming left V 7 bases short and J 0 bases short, with 22 bases between. The CDR3 has 18 residues. The CDR3 DNA is TGTGCCAGCAACAGGGGGAGGGTGGGAGCGTCCTCCTACAATGAGCAGTTCTTC. This translates into CASNRGRVGASSYNEQFF.

The chain joins TRBV24-1 to TRBJ2-1; 7 nucleotides line up with TRBD2. V shed 3 bases and J 7 bases; nucleotides not matched to a gene: 8. The CDR3 is made up of 15 amino acids. Looked up from germline, CDR1 is KGHDR and CDR2 is SFDVKD. DNA for the CDR3: TGTGCCACCAGTGATCCCGGGACTACCGTTAATGAGCAGTTCTTC. Protein sequence: CATSDPGTTVNEQFF.

The rearrangement uses TRBV20-1 and TRBJ1-5, with D possibly TRBD1 on 5 matching bases. Trimming stripped 3 bases from V and 9 bases from J, with 15 bases between. CDR1 and CDR2 (germline): DFQATT, SNEGSKA (reference sequence). This CDR3 is 13 amino acids long. CDR3 DNA: TGCAGTGCTAGGCCGGGACCGCGGGGGCCCCAGCATTTT. Its protein is CSARPGPRGPQHF.

The chain employs TRBV4-3 and TRBJ2-1; a weak D match, TRBD1 (5 bases). Germline values: CDR1 LGHNA, CDR2 YSLEER. V lost 2 bases and J 12 bases, leaving 14 bases between the germline ends. The CDR3 spans 13 residues. In DNA, the CDR3 is TGCGCCAGCAGCCAAACCCCAGGGCAGGCGCAGTTCTTC. Its translation is CASSQTPGQAQFF.

This chain joins TRBV29-1 and TRBJ1-1; D may be TRBD1 (5 bases). This CDR3 has 16 residues. Germline CDR1 and CDR2: SQVTM and ANQGSEA. With 7 bases removed from V and 5 bases from J, the gap between germline ends came to 26 bases. The CDR3 loop reads CSGTGPLGTSGTEAFF. The CDR3 DNA reads as TGCAGCGGTACCGGGCCCCTCGGAACTTCAGGGACTGAAGCTTTCTTT.

The rearrangement uses TRBV6-2 or TRBV6-3 and TRBJ2-3, with TRBD2 matching over 12 bases. Germline V CDR1 and CDR2: MNHEY, SVGEGT. V was pared by 6 bases and J by 4 bases, with 11 bases of the junction left unmatched. The CDR3 totals 17 residues. The DNA for the CDR3 is TGTGCCAGCAGCTTTACGACTAGCGGGAGATGGGCAGATACGCAGTATTTT. It specifies CASSFTTSGRWADTQYF.

The chain couples TRBV20-1 to TRBJ2-5, with no clear D. V was cut by 3 bases and J by 4 bases, with 12 bases left in between. The CDR3 spans 13 residues. CDR1 is DFQATT and CDR2 is SNEGSKA in the germline V gene (reference sequence). The CDR3, as DNA: TGCAGTGCTAGTTCCTACGACCCAGAGACCCAGTACTTC. Translation: CSASSYDPETQYF.